A single sample gave rise to the 21 T cell receptor beta chains below, sequenced in a study of T cell changes during pregnancy in multiple sclerosis. Sequencing used immunoSEQ multiplex PCR; TCRdb keeps in-frame clones, though not all of them. The table shows around 59,000 clones, with just over 90% occurring only once. The specimen was CD8+ T cells from peripheral blood mononuclear cells, collected in the second trimester of pregnancy. Every receptor here comes from a female donor with multiple sclerosis, enrolled in a pregnancy study.

The chain recombines TRBV5-6 with TRBJ1-1, with 11 bases identical to TRBD1. V gave up 2 bases and J gave up 5 bases; unmatched junction bases: 2. CDR3 size: 14 residues. Germline V gene sequence: CDR1 SGHDT, CDR2 YYEEEE. CDR3 sequence reads: CASSFGTGGTEAFF. CDR3 nucleotides: TGTGCCAGCAGCTTTGGGACAGGGGGGACTGAAGCTTTCTTT.

The chain employs TRBV11-2 and TRBJ2-2; TRBD1 matches 8 bases. The J segment lost 6 bases and the V segment lost 1 base, leaving 7 bases of the junction unmatched. Germline CDR1 and CDR2: SGHAT and FQNNGV. The CDR3 is 16 residues long. The CDR3 loop is CASSLAGRGHAGELFF. The CDR3 DNA is TGTGCCAGCAGCTTAGCGGGCAGGGGGCATGCCGGGGAGCTGTTTTTT.

This chain uses TRBV29-1 with TRBJ2-2; tentatively, D is TRBD2 (6 bases). V gave up 4 bases and J gave up 6 bases, with 12 bases separating them. Germline CDR1 is SQVTM and CDR2 is ANQGSEA. The CDR3 runs 13 residues. Written as DNA, the CDR3 is TGCAGCGTTGCGCTCCCGGGGGCCGGGGAGCTGTTTTTT. This translates into CSVALPGAGELFF.

This sequence joins TRBV7-2 and TRBJ2-7, with D possibly TRBD2 on 7 matching bases. Germline V gene data show CDR1 as SGHTA and CDR2 as FQGNSA. Trimming pared 1 base from V and 5 bases from J, leaving 18 bases between. This CDR3 has 16 amino acids. In nucleotides, the CDR3 is TGTGCCAGCAGCTTAGTTTTGTCCGGGGGGCGGAACGAGCAGTACTTC. Translating it yields CASSLVLSGGRNEQYF.

This chain joins TRBV5-8 and TRBJ1-2, with TRBD1 matching over 8 bases. V was pared by 0 bases and J by 7 bases, with 5 bases of the junction left unmatched. The CDR3 extends over 14 amino acids. The V gene's germline CDR1 is SGHTS and CDR2 YDEGEE. The CDR3 DNA reads as TGTGCCAGCAGCTTGGGACAGGGGATTTTTGGCTACACCTTC. This encodes CASSLGQGIFGYTF.

This chain uses TRBV5-4 with TRBJ1-1; 10 bases agree with TRBD1. Trimming removed 4 bases from V and 7 bases from J; junction bases left unmatched: 7. The CDR3 runs to 14 residues. Germline V gene sequence: CDR1 SGHNT, CDR2 YYREEE (reference sequence). DNA of the CDR3: TGTGCCAGCAGCCCAGACAGGGGGCACTATGAAGCTTTCTTT. Its translation is CASSPDRGHYEAFF.

The rearrangement links TRBV28 to TRBJ1-1; TRBD1 might be the D (6 bases). V dropped 5 bases and J dropped 2 bases, with 12 bases sitting between them. This CDR3 has 14 residues. Germline CDR1 MDHEN, CDR2 SYDVKM. The CDR3 nucleotides are TGTGCCAGCAGTCTGACAGGCTCCAACACTGAAGCTTTCTTT. Translating it yields CASSLTGSNTEAFF.

The V and J genes are TRBV7-6 and TRBJ2-3; possible D gene TRBD2, 5 bases. Germline-derived CDR1 and CDR2 are SGHVS and FNYEAQ. V was shortened by 3 bases and J by 0 bases, with 10 bases between the two germline ends. The CDR3 spans 15 residues. CDR3 DNA sequence: TGTGCCAGCAGCTTCCCACTAGAAAGCACAGATACGCAGTATTTT. It specifies CASSFPLESTDTQYF. Variable domain in full (rest from reference TRBV7-6 and TRBJ2-3): GAGVSQSPRYKVTKRGQDVALRCDPISGHVSLYWYRQALGQGPEFLTYFNYEAQQDKSGLPNDRFSAERPEGSISTLTIQRTEQRDSAMYRCASSFPLESTDTQYFGPGTRLTVL.

The J gene is TRBJ2-1, the V gene TRBV13; 10 bases agree with TRBD2. This CDR3 comprises 15 residues. Germline CDR1 is PRHDT and CDR2 is FYEKMQ (reference sequence). V gave up 5 bases and J gave up 5 bases; unmatched junction bases: 6. The CDR3 sequence is CASSPRTSGNNEQFF. CDR3 coding DNA: TGTGCCAGCAGCCCCCGGACTAGCGGAAACAATGAGCAGTTCTTC.

V and J are TRBV9 and TRBJ1-2; 8 bases map to TRBD1. Germline CDR1 and CDR2: SGDLS and YYNGEE. CDR3 length: 19 residues. V shed 0 bases, J shed 8 bases, and the junction held 21 bases outside the gene matches. CDR3 nucleotide sequence: TGTGCCAGCAGCGTAGACTCGGCAGTAGGCAGGGGGCCGCGTTACGGCTACACCTTC. The encoded protein is CASSVDSAVGRGPRYGYTF.

The V and J genes are TRBV7-2 and TRBJ2-2, with D tentatively TRBD2 (6 bases). Trimming took 1 base from V and 2 from J, leaving 14 bases between them. Per the germline V gene, CDR1 is SGHTA and CDR2 is FQGNSA. The CDR3 extends over 17 amino acids. CDR3 protein: CASSLEGAGFNTGELFF. CDR3 bases: TGTGCCAGCAGCTTAGAAGGGGCGGGATTTAACACCGGGGAGCTGTTTTTT.

The genes are TRBV29-1 and TRBJ2-7, with D possibly TRBD1 on 5 matching bases. Germline V gene sequence: CDR1 SQVTM, CDR2 ANQGSEA. V lost 6 bases to trimming and J lost 0 bases, with 12 bases between them. This CDR3 spans 13 amino acids. CDR3 sequence reads: CSVQAVSSYEQYF. For the CDR3, the DNA is TGCAGCGTACAGGCAGTGAGCTCCTACGAGCAGTACTTC.

The CDR3 region has the DNA TGTGCCAGTAGTATAGTGGGAGGGGTTCCTTCACCCCTCCACTTT. It codes for CASSIVGGVPSPLHF. The V gene is TRBV19, the J gene TRBJ1-6; tentatively, D is TRBD1 (5 bases). V lost 1 base and J lost 9, with 13 bases in between. This CDR3 region has 15 residues. From germline, CDR1 is LNHDA and CDR2 SQIVND (reference sequence).

The rearrangement links TRBV7-9 to TRBJ1-1; D is unclear. The germline V and J ends were trimmed by 5 bases and 0 bases, with 13 bases remaining between them. CDR3 length equals 15 residues. CDR1 is SEHNR, CDR2 FQNEAQ, per germline (reference sequence). CDR3 nucleotides: TGTGCCAGCAGCCCAACAAACGGGTTGAACACTGAAGCTTTCTTT. It yields the protein CASSPTNGLNTEAFF.

This clone was counted once. This sequence joins TRBV6-6 and TRBJ1-1; no firm D call. V was clipped by 6 bases and J by 0 bases, with 11 bases between them. CDR3 length: 14 residues. Germline V gene data show CDR1 as MNHNY and CDR2 as SVGAGI (reference sequence). CDR3 loop: CASRAKGVNTEAFF. Here the CDR3 DNA reads TGTGCCAGCAGGGCAAAAGGAGTGAACACTGAAGCTTTCTTT.

This CDR3 is CASSAQGVNEQFF. CDR3 in DNA: TGTGCCAGCAGCGCCCAAGGGGTTAATGAGCAGTTCTTC. The V gene is TRBV9, the J gene TRBJ2-1; the D gene is possibly TRBD1 (5 bases). The CDR3 has 13 residues. Germline CDR1 and CDR2: SGDLS and YYNGEE. V lost 3 bases to trimming and J lost 7 bases, with 11 bases between them.

The V gene is TRBV9, the J gene TRBJ2-2, with D possibly TRBD2 on 6 matching bases. The CDR3 length is 16 residues. Germline V lookup: CDR1 SGDLS, CDR2 YYNGEE. V lost 0 bases, J lost 1 base, and 10 bases lay in between. Here the CDR3 DNA reads TGTGCCAGCAGCGTAGAGTTGGGGGGGAACACCGGGGAGCTGTTTTTT. Protein: CASSVELGGNTGELFF.

This chain joins TRBV2 and TRBJ2-7; D is ambiguous. Germline lookup yields CDR1 SNHLY and CDR2 FYNNEI. This CDR3 spans 15 amino acids. Trimming left V 1 base short and J 0 bases short, with 10 bases between. The CDR3 DNA follows: TGTGCCAGCAGTGAAGGCTATCGGAGCTCCTACGAGCAGTACTTC. Translating it yields CASSEGYRSSYEQYF.

The rearrangement uses TRBV4-1 and TRBJ1-2; perhaps TRBD1 as D (5 bases). The CDR3 has 13 residues. Trimming took off 1 base at V and 12 bases at J, with 15 bases between the two ends. CDR1 is MGHRA, CDR2 YSYEKL, per germline. CDR3 protein: CASSQVENTGNTF. The CDR3 nucleotides read TGCGCCAGCAGCCAAGTGGAGAACACAGGAAACACCTTC.

V is TRBV28 and J is TRBJ2-7; 10 bases line up with TRBD2. Germline V gives CDR1 MDHEN, CDR2 SYDVKM. V lost 6 bases, J lost 0 bases, and 8 bases stayed unmatched. The CDR3 runs 16 residues. CDR3 residues: CASSSLGTSVSYEQYF. CDR3 nucleotides: TGTGCCAGCAGCAGTCTTGGGACTAGCGTCTCCTACGAGCAGTACTTC.

The chain uses TRBV14 and TRBJ1-4; 8 bases are a match to TRBD1. This CDR3 comprises 16 residues. With V trimmed by 1 base and J by 8 bases, 9 bases remained unmatched. CDR1 is SGHDN and CDR2 is FVKESK in the germline V gene. CDR3 residues: CASSQGRTGLGEKLFF. The CDR3 DNA sequence: TGTGCCAGCAGCCAAGGCCGGACAGGGCTGGGGGAAAAACTGTTTTTT. Variable domain in full (rest from reference TRBV14 and TRBJ1-4): EAGVTQFPSHSVIEKGQTVTLRCDPISGHDNLYWYRRVMGKEIKFLLHFVKESKQDESGMPNNRFLAERTGGTYSTLKVQPAELEDSGVYFCASSQGRTGLGEKLFFGSGTQLSVL.